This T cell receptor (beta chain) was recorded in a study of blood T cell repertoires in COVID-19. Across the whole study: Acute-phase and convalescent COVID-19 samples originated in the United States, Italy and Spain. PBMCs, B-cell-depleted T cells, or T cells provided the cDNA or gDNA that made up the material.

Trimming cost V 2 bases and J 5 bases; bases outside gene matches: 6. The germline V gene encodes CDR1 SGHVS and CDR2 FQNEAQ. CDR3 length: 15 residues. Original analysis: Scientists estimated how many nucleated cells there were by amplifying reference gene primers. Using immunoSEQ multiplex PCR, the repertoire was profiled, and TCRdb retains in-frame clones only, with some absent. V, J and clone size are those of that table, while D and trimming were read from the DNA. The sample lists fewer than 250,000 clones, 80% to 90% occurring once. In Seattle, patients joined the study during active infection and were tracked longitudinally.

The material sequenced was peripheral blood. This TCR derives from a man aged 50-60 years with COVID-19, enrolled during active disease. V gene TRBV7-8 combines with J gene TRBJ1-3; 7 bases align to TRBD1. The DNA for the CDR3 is TGTGCCAGCAGCTTATCGCGACAGGGTAGAAACACCATATATTTT. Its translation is CASSLSRQGRNTIYF. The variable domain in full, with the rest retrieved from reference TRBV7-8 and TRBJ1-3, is GAGVSQSPRYKVAKRGQDVALRCDPISGHVSLFWYQQALGQGPEFLTYFQNEAQLDKSGLPSDRFFAERPEGSVSTLKIQRTQQEDSAVYLCASSLSRQGRNTIYFGEGSWLTVV.